The T cell receptor beta chain under discussion was sequenced for a study of blood T cell repertoires in COVID-19. Study summary: PBMCs, B-cell-depleted T cells, or T cells were the source of the cDNA or gDNA that made up the material.

The study recruited people aged about 18 to 90 years across some 23 US areas. Cohort 3 donors counted as recovered after two negative PCRs, clearance, or resolved symptoms. Assay used: immunoSEQ multiplex PCR; TCRdb lists only in-frame clones, some missing. Of about 240,000 clones detected, approximately 90% appear once; the ten largest clones hold 4.1%. The sequenced sample was PBMCs or T cells enriched from blood (not recorded which). The TCR originated in a young woman who had recovered from COVID-19.

DNA of the CDR3: TGTGCCAGCAGCACTCGACAGGGGGAAACGCGGAATTCACCCCTCCACTTT. Protein: CASSTRQGETRNSPLHF. The rearrangement joins TRBV7-3 to TRBJ1-6; 9 nucleotides agree with TRBD1. The CDR3 runs 17 residues. Trimming cost V 5 bases and J 7 bases; bases outside gene matches: 12. Germline-derived CDR1 and CDR2 are SGHTA and FQGTGA.